The 10 T cell receptor beta chains in this list originate from one sample, sequenced in a study of graft-versus-host responses after intestinal transplantation. Libraries were prepared by immunoSEQ multiplex PCR; TCRdb keeps only in-frame clonotypes and omits some of them. The table shows fewer than 10,000 clones, with 70% to 90% occurring only once. Specimen: PBMCs, collected 242 days after intestinal transplant. The receptor set was obtained from a human patient who received an intestinal transplant, so some T cells may come from the graft donor.

A single count supports this clone. The rearrangement links TRBV18 to TRBJ1-2; D may be TRBD1 (6 bases). Looked up from germline, CDR1 is KGHSH and CDR2 is LQKENI. V was trimmed by 3 bases and J by 7 bases, leaving 18 bases between them. This CDR3 has 15 residues. CDR3 sequence (DNA): TGTGCCAGCTCACCTTCGGGGGGGGCGTCTTTTGGCTACACCTTC. It codes for CASSPSGGASFGYTF.

The CDR3 reads CAWSVGLGGFF. The CDR3 DNA reads TGTGCCTGGAGTGTGGGACTAGGGGGGTTCTTC. This chain uses TRBV30 with TRBJ2-1; 8 bases line up with TRBD2. Germline CDR1 GTSNPN, CDR2 SVGIG (reference sequence). Trimming removed 0 bases from V and 15 bases from J; junction bases left unmatched: 4. CDR3 size: 11 residues.

In DNA form, the CDR3 reads TGTGCCAGCAGTTTATCGGGGTTTCAGCCCCAGCATTTT. This translates into CASSLSGFQPQHF. V and J are TRBV28 and TRBJ1-5; D not certain. The germline V gene encodes CDR1 MDHEN and CDR2 SYDVKM. This CDR3 is built from 13 residues. V lost 1 base and J lost 6, with 7 bases in between.

V gene TRBV12-5 combines with J gene TRBJ2-7, with D possibly TRBD1 on 6 matching bases. Per the germline V gene, CDR1 is LGHNT and CDR2 is FRNRAP. The CDR3 sequence is 16 residues long. V gave up 5 bases and J gave up 7 bases, with 24 bases separating them. The CDR3 region has the DNA TGTGCTAGTGGTCCTCCGGGACAAGGTCCGTCTGATGAGCAGTACTTC. Translated, it gives CASGPPGQGPSDEQYF.

The rearrangement joins TRBV5-1 to TRBJ1-6, with D possibly being TRBD1 (5 bases). The V gene's germline CDR1 is SGHRS and CDR2 YFSETQ. The CDR3 consists of 17 residues. The ends were cut back, 2 bases at V and 7 bases at J, with 19 bases in the middle. CDR3 sequence reads: CASSLTYRGSLNSPLHF. The CDR3, as DNA: TGCGCCAGCAGCTTAACCTATCGGGGCAGCTTAAATTCACCCCTCCACTTT.

The chain has TRBV7-2 and TRBJ2-3; the match to TRBD2 covers 7 bases. The germline gives CDR1 SGHTA, CDR2 FQGNSA. J gave up 0 bases and V 8 bases, and 8 bases lay outside the gene matches. The length of the CDR3 is 15 residues. The CDR3 sequence: CASFKGGSSTDTQYF. The CDR3 bases are TGTGCCAGCTTCAAGGGAGGGTCTAGCACAGATACGCAGTATTTT.

The rearrangement joins TRBV10-2 to TRBJ1-1; D is unclear. Germline values: CDR1 WSHSY, CDR2 SAAADI. Deletions cut 3 bases from V and 3 bases from J, with 2 bases between. The CDR3 totals 11 residues. The CDR3 bases are TGCGCCAGCAGTGACCACACTGAAGCTTTCTTT. Its translation: CASSDHTEAFF.

The V and J genes are TRBV5-8 and TRBJ1-1; TRBD1 matches 10 bases. CDR1 and CDR2 from the germline V gene are SGHTS and YDEGEE. This CDR3 has 15 amino acids. Trimming took 0 bases from V and 1 from J; bases not matched to a gene: 0. This CDR3 reads CASSLGDRGNTEAFF. CDR3 DNA: TGTGCCAGCAGCTTGGGGGACAGGGGGAACACTGAAGCTTTCTTT.

This chain links TRBV6-1 with TRBJ1-1; TRBD1 agrees at 10 bases. The germline V gene encodes CDR1 MNHNS and CDR2 SASEGT. Unmatched junction bases numbered 9, after V lost 8 bases and J lost 3 bases. The CDR3 sequence is 15 residues long. CDR3 DNA: TGTGCCAGCTCCAGGACAGGGGGGATGGACACTGAAGCTTTCTTT. This codes for CASSRTGGMDTEAFF.

As DNA, the CDR3 is TGCGCCAGCAGCGGGACTAGCGGGAGTACCTACAATGAGCAGTTCTTC. Its translation: CASSGTSGSTYNEQFF. J is TRBJ2-1 and V is TRBV5-1; 14 bases match TRBD2. The germline V gene encodes CDR1 SGHRS and CDR2 YFSETQ. J lost 2 bases, V lost 4 bases, and 2 bases had no gene match. The CDR3 spans 16 residues.